The clone carrying this TCR beta chain appeared many times. CDR1 LGHNA and CDR2 YSLEER come from the germline V gene. The CDR3 has 15 residues. V was clipped by 1 base and J by 3 bases; unmatched bases: 4. These data originate in a study of T-cell reconstitution after alpha-beta-depleted transplantation in children. Using unique molecular identifiers, the investigators prepared the TCRbeta library. A single record per CDR3 protein comes from TCRdb applying MiXCR to the PCR reads. This table holds a few hundred thousand distinct CDR3 sequences, under 9.5% found once. The TCR sequence derives from a human donor who donated a stem cell graft to a child with acute lymphoblastic leukemia. The sequencing here drew on PBMCs from the stem cell graft donor, taken from the stem cell graft. The V and J genes are TRBV4-3 and TRBJ2-7, with TRBD1 matching over 9 bases. The CDR3 protein is CASSQASGQGYEQYF. In DNA, the CDR3 is TGCGCCAGCAGCCAAGCCTCGGGACAGGGCTACGAGCAGTACTTC.